This T cell receptor (beta chain) comes out of a study of blood T cell repertoires in COVID-19. Study information: PBMCs, B-cell-depleted T cells, or T cells were the source of the cDNA or gDNA that made up the material.

This CDR3 comprises 16 residues. Generated by immunoSEQ multiplex PCR, the TCRdb table keeps only in-frame clones and is missing some. Here the sample spans hundreds of thousands of clones, 88% being singletons. This receptor was obtained from a woman between 65 and 79 years old with COVID-19, enrolled during active disease. Input material: peripheral blood. The chain uses TRBV21-1 and TRBJ2-3; the table's D call of TRBD2 was not tested on the DNA. TRBV21-1 is deemed a pseudogene. DNA of the CDR3: TGTGCCAGCAGTGCACGCGAACCCCCTAGCACAGATACGCAGTATTTT. It is translated as CASSAREPPSTDTQYF.